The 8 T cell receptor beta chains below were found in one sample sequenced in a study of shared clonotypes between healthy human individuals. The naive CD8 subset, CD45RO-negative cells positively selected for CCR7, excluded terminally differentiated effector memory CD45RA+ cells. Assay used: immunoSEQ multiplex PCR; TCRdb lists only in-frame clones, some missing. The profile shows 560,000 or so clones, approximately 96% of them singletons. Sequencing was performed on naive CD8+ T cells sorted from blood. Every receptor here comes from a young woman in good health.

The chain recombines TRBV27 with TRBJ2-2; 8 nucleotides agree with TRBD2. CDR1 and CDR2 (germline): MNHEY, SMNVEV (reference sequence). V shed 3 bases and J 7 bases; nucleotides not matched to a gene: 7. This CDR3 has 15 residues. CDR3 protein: CASSFSGGPNGELFF. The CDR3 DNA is TGTGCCAGCAGTTTTTCGGGAGGGCCGAACGGGGAGCTGTTTTTT.

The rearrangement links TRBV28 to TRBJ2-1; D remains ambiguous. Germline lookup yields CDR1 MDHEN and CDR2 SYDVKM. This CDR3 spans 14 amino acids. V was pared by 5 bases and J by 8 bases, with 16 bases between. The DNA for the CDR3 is TGTGCCAGCAGTACCAGGCAGTTTATCGATGAGCAGTTCTTC. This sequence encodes CASSTRQFIDEQFF.

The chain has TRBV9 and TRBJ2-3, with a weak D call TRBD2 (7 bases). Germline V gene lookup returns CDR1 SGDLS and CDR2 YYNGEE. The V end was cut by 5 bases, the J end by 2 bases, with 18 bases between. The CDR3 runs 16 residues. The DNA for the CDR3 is TGTGCCAGCAGTTACTCGGGGGGCGGGAACACAGATACGCAGTATTTT. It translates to CASSYSGGGNTDTQYF.

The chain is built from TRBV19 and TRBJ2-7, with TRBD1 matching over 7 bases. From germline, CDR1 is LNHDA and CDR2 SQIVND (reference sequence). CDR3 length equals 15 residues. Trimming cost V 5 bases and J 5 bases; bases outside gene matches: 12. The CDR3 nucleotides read TGTGCCAGTAGTCCGAAAACAGGGGTTCGAAACGAGCAGTACTTC. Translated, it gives CASSPKTGVRNEQYF.

The CDR3 DNA is TGTGCCAGCAGCTGGGACAGGAGCACAGATACGCAGTATTTT. Translated: CASSWDRSTDTQYF. The chain has TRBV5-6 and TRBJ2-3; 8 nucleotides match TRBD1. Trimming took 3 bases from V and 0 from J; bases not matched to a gene: 0. This CDR3 has 14 residues. Germline loops: CDR1 SGHDT, CDR2 YYEEEE.

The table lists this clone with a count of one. For the CDR3, the DNA is TGTGCCAGCAGCTCCGGGACACCGGGGGGCGGGGAGCTGTTTTTT. Translating it yields CASSSGTPGGGELFF. J is TRBJ2-2 and V is TRBV27; D may be TRBD2 (7 bases). The CDR3 contains 15 residues. Germline V gives CDR1 MNHEY, CDR2 SMNVEV (reference sequence). Deletions cut 6 bases from V and 7 bases from J, with 18 bases between.

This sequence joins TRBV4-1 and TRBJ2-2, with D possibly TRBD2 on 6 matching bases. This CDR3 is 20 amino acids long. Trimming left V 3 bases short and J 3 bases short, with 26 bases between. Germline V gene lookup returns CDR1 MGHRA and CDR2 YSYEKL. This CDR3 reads CASSHKTTTGRERHTGELFF. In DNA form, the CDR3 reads TGCGCCAGCAGCCACAAGACTACGACTGGACGGGAGAGGCACACCGGGGAGCTGTTTTTT.

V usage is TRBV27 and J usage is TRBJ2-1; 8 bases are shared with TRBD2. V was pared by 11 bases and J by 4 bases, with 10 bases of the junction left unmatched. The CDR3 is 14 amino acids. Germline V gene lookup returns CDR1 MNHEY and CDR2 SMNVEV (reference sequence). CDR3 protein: CAVHSGDTYNEQFF. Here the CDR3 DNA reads TGTGCCGTTCATAGCGGGGACACATACAATGAGCAGTTCTTC.